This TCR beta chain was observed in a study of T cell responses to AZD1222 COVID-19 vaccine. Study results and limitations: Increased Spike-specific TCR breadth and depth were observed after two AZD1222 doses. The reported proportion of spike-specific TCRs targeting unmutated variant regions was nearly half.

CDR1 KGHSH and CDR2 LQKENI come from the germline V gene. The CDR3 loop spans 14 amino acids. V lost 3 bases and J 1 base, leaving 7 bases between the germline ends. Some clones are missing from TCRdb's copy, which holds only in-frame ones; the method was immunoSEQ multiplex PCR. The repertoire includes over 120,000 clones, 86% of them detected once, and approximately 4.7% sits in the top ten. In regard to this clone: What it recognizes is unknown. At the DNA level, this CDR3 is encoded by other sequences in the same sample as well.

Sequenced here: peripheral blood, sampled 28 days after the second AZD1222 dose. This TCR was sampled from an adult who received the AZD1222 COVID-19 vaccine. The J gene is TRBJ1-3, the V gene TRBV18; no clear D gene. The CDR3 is CASSPEGSGNTIYF. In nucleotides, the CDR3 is TGTGCCAGCTCACCTGAGGGTTCTGGAAACACCATATATTTT.